A selection of T cell receptor beta chains follows, all from one sample in a study of early T cells in non-severe SARS-CoV-2 infection. MiXCR was run by TCRdb on the 5' RACE reads, yielding one entry per CDR3 protein. The data show about 67,000 distinct CDR3 sequences, with around 10% seen just once and 3% to 4% held by the top ten. Sequenced input: whole blood. All receptors come from an adult who was a healthcare worker with PCR-confirmed SARS-CoV-2 infection or an uninfected control (not recorded which). CDR3s include the opening cysteine and the closing phenylalanine or tryptophan. A D gene is named only where the DNA matches it firmly. Expanded clones get a size class; other rows say once, few or many, or leave the size out.

>11|TRBV6-2/TRBV6-3|.|TRBJ1-6|few
TGTGCCATCGGATGGGATTCACCCCTCCACTTT
CAIGWDSPLHF
>14|TRBV6-1|.|TRBJ1-6|many
TGTGCCAGTAAGGAATTCCCCTATAATTCACCCCTCCACTTT
CASKEFPYNSPLHF
>13|TRBV20-1|TRBD1|TRBJ2-3|many
TGCAGTGCTGAGAGGGGGCGCACAGATACGCAGTATTTT
CSAERGRTDTQYF
>14|TRBV29-1|TRBD1|TRBJ2-2|many
TGCAGCGTTTTCGACAGGGGGCACACCGGGGAGCTGTTTTTT
CSVFDRGHTGELFF
>13|TRBV6-6|.|TRBJ2-5|few
TGTGCCAGCAGTTACGTGGGGGGAGAGACCCAGTACTTC
CASSYVGGETQYF
>16|TRBV20-1|TRBD2|TRBJ2-3|many
TGCAGTGCTAGAGACTTTCTAGCGGGAGGCACAGATACGCAGTATTTT
CSARDFLAGGTDTQYF
>18|TRBV4-1|.|TRBJ2-1|many
TGCGCCAGCAGCCAAGATCCCCCCCAGGGGAGCTCCTACAATGAGCAGTTCTTC
CASSQDPPQGSSYNEQFF
>15|TRBV20-1|.|TRBJ2-5|large
TGCAGTGCTAGAATGGCAGGAGAGGTCCAAGAGACCCAGTACTTC
CSARMAGEVQETQYF
>16|TRBV6-2/TRBV6-3|.|TRBJ2-3|few
TGTGCCAGCAGTACCGGATGGGGGGGCAGCACAGATACGCAGTATTTT
CASSTGWGGSTDTQYF
>19|TRBV6-1|TRBD2|TRBJ2-5|few
TGTGCCAGCAGAAAACCTCCACCCCTAGGACTAGCGGGACAAGAGACCCAGTACTTC
CASRKPPPLGLAGQETQYF
>15|TRBV18|TRBD1|TRBJ2-3|.
TGTGCCAGCTCAACCCGGCAGGGGGCAAAAGATACGCAGTATTTT
CASSTRQGAKDTQYF
>14|TRBV2|.|TRBJ1-5|many
TGTGCCAGCAGTGAGGAGGCAGGGTATCTCCCCCAGCATTTT
CASSEEAGYLPQHF
>14|TRBV5-1|.|TRBJ2-7|.
TGCGCCAGCAGCCCCAGACAGGGAGGAAACGAGCAGTACTTC
CASSPRQGGNEQYF
>14|TRBV28|.|TRBJ2-7|many
TGTGCCAGCAGTTCTTACCTAGCCCGTTACGAGCAGTACTTC
CASSSYLARYEQYF
>14|TRBV2|TRBD1|TRBJ1-2|many
TGTGCCAGCAGACGGGACAGGGAAGACTATGGCTACACCTTC
CASRRDREDYGYTF
>16|TRBV7-2|TRBD2|TRBJ2-7|few
TGTGCCAGCAGTCTAGCGGGGGGGCTGCCCTCCTACGAGCAGTACTTC
CASSLAGGLPSYEQYF
>14|TRBV19|TRBD2|TRBJ2-3|few
TGTGCCACCAAACGGACTAGCATCGCAGATACGCAGTATTTT
CATKRTSIADTQYF
>14|TRBV28|.|TRBJ2-7|few
TGTGCCAGCAGTTCCGGGTTCAATAGTTACGAGCAGTACTTC
CASSSGFNSYEQYF
>16|TRBV7-9|.|TRBJ2-7|.
TGTGCCAGCAGCTTCGTCCCCGGACTTTTAGGGTCCGAGCAGTACTTC
CASSFVPGLLGSEQYF
>14|TRBV7-8|.|TRBJ2-5|many
TGTGCCAGCAGCTTAGGATCCGGGCAAGAGACCCAGTACTTC
CASSLGSGQETQYF
>13|TRBV29-1|TRBD1|TRBJ2-5|few
TGCAGCGCGCATCAGGGGGCTGAGGAGACCCAGTACTTC
CSAHQGAEETQYF
>15|TRBV6-6|.|TRBJ1-1|many
TGTGCCAGCAGTTACCCCCGCGGGGTGGACACTGAAGCTTTCTTT
CASSYPRGVDTEAFF
>12|TRBV27|.|TRBJ2-7|many
TGTGCCAGCAGTCCCCCCGGTAACGAGCAGTACTTC
CASSPPGNEQYF
>14|TRBV7-9|.|TRBJ2-5|many
TGTGCCAGCAGCCCCTCCGTGGGAGCAGAGACCCAGTACTTC
CASSPSVGAETQYF
>12|TRBV29-1|.|TRBJ2-1|many
TGCAGCGTTGACGGCTCCTACAATGAGCAGTTCTTC
CSVDGSYNEQFF
>14|TRBV20-1|TRBD2|TRBJ2-3|.
TGCAGTGCTTCGGGAGCGGGGGTCACAGATACGCAGTATTTT
CSASGAGVTDTQYF
>13|TRBV10-3|TRBD1|TRBJ2-7|.
TGTGCCATCAGGAGGACAGGGTACTACGAGCAGTACTTC
CAIRRTGYYEQYF
>15|TRBV4-1|.|TRBJ2-5|.
TGCGCCAGCAGCCAAGACTCATGGACCTTGGAGACCCAGTACTTC
CASSQDSWTLETQYF
>13|TRBV5-5|.|TRBJ1-1|many
TGTGCCAGCAACTTACTAAAGCGCACTGAAGCTTTCTTT
CASNLLKRTEAFF
>15|TRBV27|TRBD1|TRBJ2-1|few
TGTGCCAGCAGTTTATCAGGGACAGGCGACAATGAGCAGTTCTTC
CASSLSGTGDNEQFF
>14|TRBV24-1|.|TRBJ2-6|many
TGTGCCACCGGGACGGCCTCTGGGGCCAACGTCCTGACTTTC
CATGTASGANVLTF
>15|TRBV11-2|TRBD1|TRBJ1-4|many
TGTGCCAGCAGCCCCGGACAGGGGCGATGGGAAAAACTGTTTTTT
CASSPGQGRWEKLFF
>14|TRBV7-9|TRBD1|TRBJ2-4|many
TGTGCCAGCAGCCCCATGGGGACAGGAAACATTCAGTACTTC
CASSPMGTGNIQYF
>15|TRBV6-1|.|TRBJ2-5|many
TGTGCCAGCAGTGAAGCGATCGCAGGCGAAGAGACCCAGTACTTC
CASSEAIAGEETQYF
>15|TRBV7-3|.|TRBJ2-7|many
TGTGCCAGCAGCTTATATGGCGGGATCGCCTACGAGCAGTACTTC
CASSLYGGIAYEQYF
>15|TRBV20-1|TRBD2|TRBJ2-7|many
TGCAGTGCTAGACCCTATGGCGGGAGGATCTACGAGCAGTACTTC
CSARPYGGRIYEQYF
>14|TRBV5-4|.|TRBJ1-2|many
TGTGCCAGCAGCCCCTCGCAGGTCTGGGGTGGCTACACCTTC
CASSPSQVWGGYTF
>15|TRBV5-1|.|TRBJ2-7|many
TGCGCCAGCAGCCCGTTCGGGACGGGAGTATCCGAGCAGTACTTC
CASSPFGTGVSEQYF
>13|TRBV10-3|.|TRBJ2-7|many
TGTGCCATCAGTGAAGTCGTTGTACACGAGCAGTACTTC
CAISEVVVHEQYF
>14|TRBV20-1|TRBD1|TRBJ1-3|many
TGCAGTGCTAGAGACGGACAGGGGTTAAACACCATATATTTT
CSARDGQGLNTIYF
>11|TRBV7-2|.|TRBJ2-1|many
TGTGCCAGCAGCTTAGCCAATGAGCAGTTCTTC
CASSLANEQFF
>15|TRBV7-9|TRBD2|TRBJ2-1|.
TGTGCCAGCAGCTATACTAGCGGGGACTACAATGAGCAGTTCTTC
CASSYTSGDYNEQFF
>14|TRBV29-1|TRBD2|TRBJ2-1|.
TGCAGCGTTGTCGGGACTAGCGGGTACAATGAGCAGTTCTTC
CSVVGTSGYNEQFF
>16|TRBV27|.|TRBJ2-3|few
TGTGCCAGCAGTCGCCAAGGGGTGGGGAGCACAGATACGCAGTATTTT
CASSRQGVGSTDTQYF
>14|TRBV11-2|TRBD2|TRBJ2-2|many
TGTGCCAGCAGGAAGCGGGGTGACACCGGGGAGCTGTTTTTT
CASRKRGDTGELFF
>11|TRBV6-2/TRBV6-3|.|TRBJ2-5|many
TGTGCCAGCAGTAACCAAGAGACCCAGTACTTC
CASSNQETQYF
>14|TRBV18|.|TRBJ1-4|many
TGTGCCAGCTCACTGGGAGGAGCTAATGAAAAACTGTTTTTT
CASSLGGANEKLFF
>17|TRBV6-6|.|TRBJ2-2|.
TGTGCCAGCAGTTACCCCCACAGTTCCCCGAACACCGGGGAGCTGTTTTTT
CASSYPHSSPNTGELFF
>14|TRBV6-1|.|TRBJ1-2|few
TGTGCCAGCAGTGTAAATGGGGCCTCCGATGGCTACACCTTC
CASSVNGASDGYTF
>16|TRBV6-6|.|TRBJ2-7|many
TGTGCCAGCGGCCCTTTATCAGGGGGGTTTTTGTACGAGCAGTACTTC
CASGPLSGGFLYEQYF
>16|TRBV5-1|.|TRBJ1-2|.
TGCGCCAGCGGGACTCCGCCAGGGAAGGAAAGCTATGGCTACACCTTC
CASGTPPGKESYGYTF
>15|TRBV13|TRBD2|TRBJ2-7|many
TGTGCCAGCAGCTTAGCGGCGGGAGGTGTTTACGAGCAGTACTTC
CASSLAAGGVYEQYF
>15|TRBV5-1|TRBD1|TRBJ1-4|.
TGCGCCAGCAGAACTGGACAGGGATTACGTGAAAAACTGTTTTTT
CASRTGQGLREKLFF
>14|TRBV4-2|.|TRBJ2-7|.
TGTGCCAGCAGCCAAGGCGGAACCGAGTACGAGCAGTACTTC
CASSQGGTEYEQYF
>16|TRBV9|TRBD1|TRBJ2-3|many
TGTGCCAGCAGCCTCCGGGACAGGGTCAAAACAGATACGCAGTATTTT
CASSLRDRVKTDTQYF